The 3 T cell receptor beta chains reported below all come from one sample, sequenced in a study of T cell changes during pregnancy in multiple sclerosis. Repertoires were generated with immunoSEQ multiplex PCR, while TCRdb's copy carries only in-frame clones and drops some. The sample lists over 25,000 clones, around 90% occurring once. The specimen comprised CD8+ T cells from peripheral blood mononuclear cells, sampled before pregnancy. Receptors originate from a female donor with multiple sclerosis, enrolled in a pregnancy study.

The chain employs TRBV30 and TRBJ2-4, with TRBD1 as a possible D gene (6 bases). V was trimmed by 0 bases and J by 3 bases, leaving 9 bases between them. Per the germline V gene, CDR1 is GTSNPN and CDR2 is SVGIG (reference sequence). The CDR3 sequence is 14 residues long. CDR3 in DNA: TGTGCCTGGAGTGTATGGGGACACAAAAACATTCAGTACTTC. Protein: CAWSVWGHKNIQYF.

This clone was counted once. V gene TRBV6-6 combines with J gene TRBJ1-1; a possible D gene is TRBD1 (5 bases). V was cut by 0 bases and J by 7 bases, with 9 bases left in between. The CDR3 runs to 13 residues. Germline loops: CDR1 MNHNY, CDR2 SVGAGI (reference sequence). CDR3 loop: CASSYSEGLEAFF. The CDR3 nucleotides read TGTGCCAGCAGTTACTCGGAGGGGCTTGAAGCTTTCTTT.

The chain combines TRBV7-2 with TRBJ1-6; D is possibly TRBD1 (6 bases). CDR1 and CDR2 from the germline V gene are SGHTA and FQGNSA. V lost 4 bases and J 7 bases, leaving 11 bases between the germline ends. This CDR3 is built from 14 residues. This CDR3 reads CASSSGQPNSPLHF. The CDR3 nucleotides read TGTGCCAGCAGCTCCGGACAGCCCAATTCACCCCTCCACTTT.